This TCR beta chain is drawn from a study of post-analysis software for immune sequencing data. As for the study in general: Disease courses included relapsing-remitting, secondary progressive and progressive-relapsing multiple sclerosis.

CDR1 and CDR2 from the germline V gene are MGHRA and YSYEKL. The CDR3 spans 15 residues. V lost 0 bases and J 2 bases, leaving 10 bases between the germline ends. Prepared TCR beta cDNA libraries contained unique molecular identifiers. T cells numbering about 0.85 to 11 million yielded cDNA molecules that totaled about 500,000. MiXCR was run by TCRdb on the PCR reads, yielding one entry per CDR3 protein. The data hold hundreds of thousands of distinct CDR3 sequences, with roughly 27% observed a single time. Comments on this clonotype: The antigen is not known.

Study-level points and caveats: Patients had higher frequencies than controls of five TRBV segments, including TRBV5-6, TRBV5-1 and TRBV20-1. Normalized Chao1 diversity in multiple sclerosis patients fell significantly below that of controls. When the samples were clustered directly with F measure, those that had been prepared in the same batch showed strong co-clustering.

This receptor was obtained from a girl under 18 with multiple sclerosis. J is TRBJ1-2 and V is TRBV4-1; D uncertain. The sequenced material came from blood. CDR3 sequence reads: CASSQEPISNYGYTF. In DNA, the CDR3 is TGCGCCAGCAGCCAAGAACCGATCAGCAACTATGGCTACACCTTC.